The 8 T cell receptor beta chains below were found in one sample sequenced in a study of a mutant IDH1 vaccine in newly diagnosed glioma. These TCRs are of unknown antigen specificity. Time point meaning: week 35, safety follow-up. Doses comprised 300 ug of mutant IDH1 20-mer peptide each, plus topical imiquimod. This table comes from immunoSEQ multiplex PCR, and its TCRdb copy is limited to in-frame clones, with some not included. The top ten clones hold less than 15% of a sample with over 45,000 clones, over 60% of them seen once. The specimen was PBMCs, collected from a glioma patient whose treatment included an IDH1 peptide vaccine. These receptors all come from a man aged 40-49 years with glioma.

J is TRBJ1-1 and V is TRBV6-6, with no clear D. This CDR3 region has 12 residues. In germline, CDR1 is MNHNY, CDR2 SVGAGI (reference sequence). V lost 6 bases to trimming and J lost 2 bases, with 7 bases between them. The CDR3 sequence: CASRGSNTEAFF. The CDR3 nucleotides read TGTGCCAGCAGGGGAAGCAACACTGAAGCTTTCTTT.

The chain combines TRBV7-2 with TRBJ2-3; 10 nucleotides agree with TRBD2. Germline loops: CDR1 SGHTA, CDR2 FQGNSA. The CDR3 runs to 16 residues. With V trimmed by 2 bases and J by 2 bases, 4 bases remained unmatched. This CDR3 reads CASSLRTSGSTDTQYF. Written as DNA, the CDR3 is TGTGCCAGCAGCTTAAGGACTAGCGGATCCACAGATACGCAGTATTTT.

The chain employs TRBV30 and TRBJ2-3, with TRBD1 matching over 11 bases. CDR1 and CDR2 (germline): GTSNPN, SVGIG (reference sequence). The V gene end was trimmed by 3 bases and the J gene end by 5 bases; junction bases not matched to a gene: 4. The CDR3 totals 14 residues. The CDR3, as DNA: TGTGCCTGGAGGACCGGGACAGGGGGAGATACGCAGTATTTT. The encoded protein is CAWRTGTGGDTQYF.

The genes are TRBV19 and TRBJ2-1; the D is unclear. Trimming shortened V by 5 bases and J by 2 bases, and 16 bases separated the two germline ends. The CDR3 has 16 amino acids. CDR1 is LNHDA, CDR2 SQIVND, per germline (reference sequence). CDR3 amino acids: CASSFRLVPPYNEQFF. DNA for the CDR3: TGTGCCAGTAGTTTCAGACTTGTCCCGCCCTACAATGAGCAGTTCTTC.

With respect to this clone: At one of its ends the junction is not consistent with the germline gene, which may arise from a read error. Other DNA sequences in the same sample also yield this CDR3. This chain's CDR3 is CASSRDSRSGNTIYF. CDR3 in DNA: TGTGCCAGCAGCAGGGACAGCCGCTCTGGAAACACTATATATTTT. The chain has TRBV14 and TRBJ1-3; 7 bases line up with TRBD1. The CDR3 has 15 amino acids. Germline CDR1 SGHDN, CDR2 FVKESK.

The CDR3, as DNA: TGCAGCGTTCGGGCAACCCCGAACACCGGGGAGCTGTTTTTT. Translated: CSVRATPNTGELFF. This chain joins TRBV29-1 and TRBJ2-2; D remains ambiguous. Germline V gene data show CDR1 as SQVTM and CDR2 as ANQGSEA. CDR3 size: 14 residues. Trimming pared 5 bases from V and 0 bases from J, leaving 10 bases between.

J is TRBJ2-1 and V is TRBV30; 7 bases agree with TRBD1. Germline values: CDR1 GTSNPN, CDR2 SVGIG (reference sequence). The CDR3 extends over 17 amino acids. The J segment lost 0 bases and the V segment lost 1 base, leaving 9 bases of the junction unmatched. CDR3 loop: CAWSADGGQSSYNEQFF. For the CDR3, the DNA is TGTGCCTGGAGTGCTGATGGGGGACAGAGCTCCTACAATGAGCAGTTCTTC.

As concerns this clone: Other DNA sequences of this sample code for an identical CDR3. This sequence joins TRBV5-1 and TRBJ1-1, with 7 bases that match TRBD1. V was pared by 4 bases and J by 4 bases, with 4 bases of the junction left unmatched. The length of the CDR3 is 13 residues. Germline CDR1 and CDR2: SGHRS and YFSETQ. In DNA, the CDR3 is TGCGCCAGCAGCCTCAGGGGGGGCACTGAAGCTTTCTTT. Its translation: CASSLRGGTEAFF.